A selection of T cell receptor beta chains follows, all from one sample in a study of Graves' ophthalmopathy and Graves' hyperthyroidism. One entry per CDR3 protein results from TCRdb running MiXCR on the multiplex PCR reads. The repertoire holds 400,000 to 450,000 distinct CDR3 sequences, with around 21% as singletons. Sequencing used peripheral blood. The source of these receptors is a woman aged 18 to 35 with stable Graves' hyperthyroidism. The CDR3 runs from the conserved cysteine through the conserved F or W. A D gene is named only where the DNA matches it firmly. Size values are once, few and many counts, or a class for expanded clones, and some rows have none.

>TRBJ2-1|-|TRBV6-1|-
TGTGCCAGCACTCCGGACAGGGACTACAATGAGAAGTTCTTC
CASTPDRDYNEKFF
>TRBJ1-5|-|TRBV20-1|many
TGCAGTGCTAGCGATCCAAGGGGAGGGGCGATGGATCAGCCCCAGCATTTT
CSASDPRGGAMDQPQHF
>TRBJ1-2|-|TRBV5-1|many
TGCGCCAGCAGCCAAGCCAACGGTAACTATGGCTACACCTTC
CASSQANGNYGYTF
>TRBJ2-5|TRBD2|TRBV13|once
TGTGTCAGCGGCGGGAGAGGATGGGATGAGACGCAGTACTTC
CVSGGRGWDETQYF
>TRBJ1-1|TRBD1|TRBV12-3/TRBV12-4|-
TGTGCCAGCAGTCTTCCGACAGGGAACCACACTGAAGCTTTCTTT
CASSLPTGNHTEAFF
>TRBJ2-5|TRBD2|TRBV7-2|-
TGTGCCAGCAGCTTAAGCCTAGCGGGGGGTCAAGAGACCCAGTACTTC
CASSLSLAGGQETQYF
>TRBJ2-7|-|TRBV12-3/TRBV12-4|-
TGTGCCAGCAGTTTAGGGGGGGAGTCCTACGAGCAGTACTTC
CASSLGGESYEQYF
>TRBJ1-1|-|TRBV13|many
TGTGCCAGCAGCCCCCTAATAGGGGGGGACACTGAAGCTTTCTTT
CASSPLIGGDTEAFF
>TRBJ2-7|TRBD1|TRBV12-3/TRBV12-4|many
TGTGCCAGCAGTTCCCAACACCGGGACAGGGCATACGAGCAGTACTTC
CASSSQHRDRAYEQYF
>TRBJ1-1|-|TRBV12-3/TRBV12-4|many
TGTGCCAGCAGTTTAAGGGGGATTTGGATGAACACTGAAGCTTTCTTT
CASSLRGIWMNTEAFF
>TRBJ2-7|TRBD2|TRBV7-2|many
TGTGCCAGCAGCCTTAGCGGGAGGGCCTTATACGAGCAGTACTTC
CASSLSGRALYEQYF
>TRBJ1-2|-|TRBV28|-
TGTGCCAGCAGTTTAAATACGGCCTATGGCTACACCTTC
CASSLNTAYGYTF
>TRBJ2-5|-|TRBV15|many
TGTGCCACCAGCAGGGACCTCAGGGAGACCCAGTACTTC
CATSRDLRETQYF